This T cell receptor (beta chain) originates from a study of vaccination effects on CD4 cells after COVID-19. Overall study findings and caveats: Late in the post-vaccination period, infection-induced and vaccine-induced clones underwent marked clonal contraction.

Sequencing in the ViraFEST assay came after antigen-specific CD4+ T cells had been expanded with viral peptide pools, which were used to stimulate PBMC. Having been cultured for 10 days, the cells underwent CD4+ T cell isolation. None of the vaccinated had previously contracted SARS-CoV-2, and their nucleocapsid antibodies tested negative. Each culture had half its medium swapped for IL-2 medium on days 3 and 7. The V end was cut by 3 bases, the J end by 7 bases, with 16 bases between. Germline V lookup: CDR1 SGDLS, CDR2 YYNGEE. The CDR3 loop spans 15 amino acids. This clone came up a few times. The target antigen is unknown. Here immunoSEQ multiplex PCR was the method, and the copy in TCRdb shows in-frame clones only, minus some. The sample lists around 25,000 clones, approximately 76% occurring once.

This sequence was found in a human donor who received a COVID-19 vaccine. Sample: CD4+ T cells from PBMCs cultured with SARS-CoV-2 spike peptides, taken before COVID-19 vaccination. The V and J genes are TRBV9 and TRBJ1-4; D is uncertain. In DNA, the CDR3 is TGTGCCAGCAGCGCTGGGTACTCCGAAGTTGAAAAACTGTTTTTT. This gives the protein CASSAGYSEVEKLFF.